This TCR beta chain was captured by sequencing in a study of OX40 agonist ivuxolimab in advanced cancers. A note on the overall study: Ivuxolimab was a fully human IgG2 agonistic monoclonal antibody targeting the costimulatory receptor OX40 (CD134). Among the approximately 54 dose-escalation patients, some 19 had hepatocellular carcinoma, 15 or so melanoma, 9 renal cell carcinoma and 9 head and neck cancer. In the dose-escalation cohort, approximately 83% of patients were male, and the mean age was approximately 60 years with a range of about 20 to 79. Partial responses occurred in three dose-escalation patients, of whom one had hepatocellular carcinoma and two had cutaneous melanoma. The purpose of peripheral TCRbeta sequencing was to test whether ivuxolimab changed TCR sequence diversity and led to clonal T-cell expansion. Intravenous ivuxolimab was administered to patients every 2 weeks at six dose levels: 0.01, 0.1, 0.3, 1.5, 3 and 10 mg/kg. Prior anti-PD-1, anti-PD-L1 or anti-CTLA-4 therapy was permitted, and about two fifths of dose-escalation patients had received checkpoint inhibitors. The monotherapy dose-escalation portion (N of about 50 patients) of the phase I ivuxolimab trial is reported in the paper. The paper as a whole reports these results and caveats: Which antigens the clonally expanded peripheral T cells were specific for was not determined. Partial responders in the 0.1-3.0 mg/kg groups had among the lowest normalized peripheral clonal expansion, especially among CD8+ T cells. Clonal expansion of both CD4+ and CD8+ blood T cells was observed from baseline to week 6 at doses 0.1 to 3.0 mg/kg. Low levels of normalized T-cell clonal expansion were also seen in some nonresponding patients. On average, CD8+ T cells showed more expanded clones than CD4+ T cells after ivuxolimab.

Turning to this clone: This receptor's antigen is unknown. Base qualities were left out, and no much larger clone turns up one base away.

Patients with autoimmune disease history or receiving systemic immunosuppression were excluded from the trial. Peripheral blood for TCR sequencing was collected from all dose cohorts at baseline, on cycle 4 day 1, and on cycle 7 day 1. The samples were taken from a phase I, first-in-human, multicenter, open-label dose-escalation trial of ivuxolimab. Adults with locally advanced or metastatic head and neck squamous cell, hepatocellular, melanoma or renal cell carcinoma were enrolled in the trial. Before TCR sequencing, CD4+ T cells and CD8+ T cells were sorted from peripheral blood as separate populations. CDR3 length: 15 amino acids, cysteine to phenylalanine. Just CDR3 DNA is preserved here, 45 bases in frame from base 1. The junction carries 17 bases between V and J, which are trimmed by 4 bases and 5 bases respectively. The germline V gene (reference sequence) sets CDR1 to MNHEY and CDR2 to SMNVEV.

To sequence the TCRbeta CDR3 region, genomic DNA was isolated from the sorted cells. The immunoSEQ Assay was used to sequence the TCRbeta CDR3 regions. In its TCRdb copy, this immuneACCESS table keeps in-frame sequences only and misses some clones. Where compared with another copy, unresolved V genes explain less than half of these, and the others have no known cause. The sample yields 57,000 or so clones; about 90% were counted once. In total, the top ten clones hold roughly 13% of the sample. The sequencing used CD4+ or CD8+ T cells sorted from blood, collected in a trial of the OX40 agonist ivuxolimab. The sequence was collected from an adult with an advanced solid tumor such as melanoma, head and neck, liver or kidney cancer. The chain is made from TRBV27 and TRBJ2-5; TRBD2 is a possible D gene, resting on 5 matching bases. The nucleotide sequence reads TGTGCCAGCAGTTCGACCGGGGTAGGCGGGGAGACCCAGTACTTC. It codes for CASSSTGVGGETQYF.